Shown below are 6 T cell receptor beta chains from a single sample sequenced in a study of T cell responses to AZD1222 COVID-19 vaccine. TCRdb's copy holds only in-frame clones and misses some; the assay was immunoSEQ multiplex PCR. Among 100,000 to 150,000 clones listed, approximately 91% were seen once. This material consisted of peripheral blood, taken 28 days after the second AZD1222 dose. Source of these receptors: an adult who received the AZD1222 COVID-19 vaccine.

The rearrangement links TRBV21-1 to TRBJ1-2. TRBV21-1 is listed as a pseudogene. There are 14 residues in the CDR3. CDR3 bases: TGTGCCAGCAGCAAAGTCGGGGGGCACTATGGCTACACCTTC. As protein: CASSKVGGHYGYTF.

V usage is TRBV7-9 and J usage is TRBJ2-7; 8 positions match TRBD2. The germline V gene encodes CDR1 SEHNR and CDR2 FQNEAQ (reference sequence). CDR3 length: 16 residues. V gave up 0 bases and J gave up 2 bases; unmatched junction bases: 6. The CDR3 sequence is CASSLALAGTAYEQYF. The CDR3 coding sequence is TGTGCCAGCAGCTTAGCGCTAGCGGGCACAGCCTACGAGCAGTACTTC.

The chain links TRBV7-2 to TRBJ1-1; unclear D gene. Germline CDR1 and CDR2: SGHTA and FQGNSA. CDR3 length equals 13 residues. V dropped 4 bases and J dropped 1 base, with 7 bases sitting between them. The DNA for the CDR3 is TGTGCCAGCAGCTCCCAGCCGAACACTGAAGCTTTCTTT. It specifies CASSSQPNTEAFF.

V gene TRBV30 combines with J gene TRBJ1-4; a weak D match, TRBD1 (6 bases). The length of the CDR3 is 16 residues. Germline CDR1 is GTSNPN and CDR2 is SVGIG (reference sequence). Deletions cut 0 bases from V and 7 bases from J, with 18 bases between. For the CDR3, the DNA is TGTGCCTGGAGTGTCGGATCCGCCAGGGGTGGTGAAAAACTGTTTTTT. Its translation: CAWSVGSARGGEKLFF. The full variable domain, completed using reference TRBV30 and TRBJ1-4, is SQTIHQWPATLVQPVGSPLSLECTVEGTSNPNLYWYRQAAGRGLQLLFYSVGIGQISSEVPQNLSASRPQDRQFILSSKKLLLSDSGFYLCAWSVGSARGGEKLFFGSGTQLSVL.

V is TRBV11-3 and J is TRBJ1-1; 8 bases map to TRBD1. The CDR3 sequence is 15 residues long. Germline assignment: CDR1 SGHNT and CDR2 YENEEA. With V trimmed by 5 bases and J by 5 bases, 10 bases remained unmatched. The CDR3 nucleotides read TGTGCCAGCAGCCCGCCCGGACAGGGAAGTACTGAAGCTTTCTTT. Its translation is CASSPPGQGSTEAFF.

The V call is TRBV5-6, the J call TRBJ2-7; 10 bases match TRBD1. J lost 7 bases, V lost 4 bases, and 8 bases had no gene match. The CDR3 length is 14 residues. The germline CDR1 and CDR2 sequences are SGHDT and YYEEEE. The chain's CDR3 is CASSKDRGLREQYF. The CDR3 coding sequence is TGTGCCAGCAGCAAAGACAGGGGGCTGAGGGAGCAGTACTTC.